These 8 T cell receptor beta chains came from one sample sequenced in a study of T-cell reconstitution after alpha-beta-depleted transplantation in children. Unique molecular identifiers were incorporated into the prepared TCRbeta library. TCRdb fed the PCR reads into MiXCR, producing one record per CDR3 protein. The table records 500,000 to 750,000 distinct CDR3 sequences, over 20% of them present only once. The specimen was PBMCs, collected before TCRalphabeta/CD19-depleted stem cell transplant. All receptors come from a boy under three years old with Wiskott-Aldrich syndrome, due to receive a stem cell transplant.

This clonotype was found a few times. V and J are TRBV12-3 or TRBV12-4 and TRBJ2-7, with D unresolved. Trimming removed 3 bases at V and 2 bases at J, with 17 bases between. The CDR3 has 16 amino acids. DNA of the CDR3: TGTGCCAGCAGTTTCCGGCAATTGCAAAACCCCTACGAGCAGTACTTC. This translates into CASSFRQLQNPYEQYF.

This clonotype came up a few times. The chain has TRBV4-1 and TRBJ1-6; no clear D. The V and J ends lost 1 base and 7 bases respectively, with 11 bases between them. Germline CDR1 reads MGHRA; CDR2 reads YSYEKL. There are 15 residues in the CDR3. CDR3 bases: TGCGCCAGCAGCCAAGGGTGGGCGGGAAATTCACCCCTCCACTTT. This encodes CASSQGWAGNSPLHF.

The V call is TRBV7-9, the J call TRBJ2-1, with 8 bases lining up with TRBD2. CDR1 is SEHNR and CDR2 is FQNEAQ in the germline V gene (reference sequence). V was pared by 6 bases and J by 8 bases, with 12 bases of the junction left unmatched. This CDR3 is 15 amino acids long. CDR3 in amino acids: CASSLRRGDKDEQFF. The CDR3 DNA reads TGTGCCAGCAGTCTTAGGCGGGGGGACAAAGATGAGCAGTTCTTC.

The sample holds a few counts of this clonotype. This chain connects TRBV6-1 to TRBJ1-5; no firm D call. Trimming pared 4 bases from V and 10 bases from J, leaving 14 bases between. The CDR3 is made up of 13 amino acids. Germline-derived CDR1 and CDR2 are MNHNS and SASEGT. The CDR3 here is CASSAGRTNPQHF. The DNA of the CDR3 is TGTGCCAGCAGTGCGGGCAGAACGAACCCCCAGCATTTT.

The J gene is TRBJ1-1, the V gene TRBV20-1; the match to TRBD1 covers 7 bases. CDR1 and CDR2 (germline): DFQATT, SNEGSKA (reference sequence). V lost 3 bases to trimming and J lost 3 bases; unmatched junction nucleotides: 10. The CDR3 is made up of 15 amino acids. The CDR3 reads CSARYRGQLYTEAFF. CDR3 DNA: TGCAGTGCTAGGTATCGGGGACAGCTTTACACTGAAGCTTTCTTT.

In this sample, this clonotype turned up a few times. The chain carries TRBV5-1 and TRBJ1-5, with D unresolved. CDR3 length: 15 amino acids. The V gene's germline CDR1 is SGHRS and CDR2 YFSETQ. The V end was cut by 4 bases, the J end by 0 bases, with 11 bases between. CDR3 amino acids: CASSLLGISNQPQHF. DNA for the CDR3: TGCGCCAGCAGCCTTCTAGGAATTAGCAATCAGCCCCAGCATTTT.

The chain uses TRBV5-6 and TRBJ2-3, with D tentatively TRBD1 (6 bases). The V and J ends lost 4 bases and 1 base respectively, with 16 bases between them. CDR1 is SGHDT and CDR2 is YYEEEE in the germline V gene. This CDR3 has 16 amino acids. CDR3 region: CASSPDPGHRTDTQYF. CDR3 nucleotide sequence: TGTGCCAGCAGCCCCGACCCGGGACACCGCACAGATACGCAGTATTTT.

The genes are TRBV3-1 and TRBJ2-1, with D possibly TRBD2 on 6 matching bases. The germline CDR1 and CDR2 sequences are LGHDT and YNNKEL (reference sequence). The CDR3 sequence is 14 residues long. V was shortened by 3 bases and J by 10 bases, with 16 bases between the two germline ends. The CDR3 sequence is CASSHAGLANEQFF. The CDR3 coding sequence is TGTGCCAGCAGCCACGCGGGGCTAGCTAACGAGCAGTTCTTC.